The 2 T cell receptor beta chains below all came from one sample that was sequenced in a study of CD8 T cells in ankylosing spondylitis. MiXCR was run by TCRdb on the 5' RACE reads, yielding one entry per CDR3 protein. Of around 100,000 distinct CDR3 sequences in the sample, approximately 25% were seen once. Sequenced: synovial fluid, either unsorted or a sorted T cell fraction (not recorded which). All receptors derive from a male donor with ankylosing spondylitis.

This clonotype was observed at least ten times. The rearrangement links TRBV7-2 to TRBJ2-7; D is unclear. Per germline, CDR1 SGHTA and CDR2 FQGNSA. The length of the CDR3 is 13 residues. V lost 1 base to trimming and J lost 4 bases, with 8 bases between them. CDR3 DNA sequence: TGTGCCAGCAGCTTAGTGCCCCTTTACGAGCAGTACTTC. Its translation: CASSLVPLYEQYF.

This chain's CDR3 is CSVVRDPQNEQFF. CDR3 coding DNA: TGCAGCGTTGTTAGGGATCCGCAGAATGAGCAGTTCTTC. The rearrangement uses TRBV29-1 and TRBJ2-1; no clear D. Germline V gene lookup returns CDR1 SQVTM and CDR2 ANQGSEA. Trimming stripped 4 bases from V and 7 bases from J, with 14 bases between. The CDR3 consists of 13 residues.